This TCR beta chain appears in the sequencing data of a study of PD-1 blockade in classical Hodgkin lymphoma. For the study at large: With a 2-week interval, patients received intravenous nivolumab at 3 mg/kg.

Germline CDR1 is GTSNPN and CDR2 is SVGIG (reference sequence). This CDR3 has 14 amino acids. Trimming shortened V by 0 bases and J by 2 bases, and 11 bases separated the two germline ends. Here immunoSEQ multiplex PCR was the method, and the copy in TCRdb shows in-frame clones only, minus some. The table shows around 100,000 clones, with roughly 91% occurring only once. All patients experienced relapse after autologous stem cell transplantation, and brentuximab vedotin exposure was variable. This sequence originates from a human donor with classical Hodgkin lymphoma. The sequences come from peripheral blood mononuclear cells (PBMCs), collected before the second cycle of nivolumab. V gene TRBV30 combines with J gene TRBJ2-7, with D perhaps TRBD2 (6 bases). The CDR3 coding sequence is TGTGCCTGGAGTGTCGGGGACTTACCCTACGAGCAGTACTTC. This codes for CAWSVGDLPYEQYF.